The rows below give T cell receptor beta chains drawn from one sample of a study of neoadjuvant anti-PD-1 for oral cavity cancer. Produced via immunoSEQ multiplex PCR; TCRdb's table is partial and in-frame only. Among some 9,000 clones listed, roughly 60% were seen once. Sequenced here: PBMCs, sampled after nivolumab (anti-PD-1) treatment. The receptors stem from a person aged 40 to 85 with oral cavity squamous cell carcinoma. The CDR3 runs from the conserved cysteine through the conserved F or W. A D gene is named only where the DNA matches it firmly.

v_gene,j_gene,d_gene,CDR3aa,CDR3nt
TRBV9,TRBJ1-3,NA,CASSVEQGSGNTIYF,TGTGCCAGCAGCGTAGAACAGGGTTCTGGAAACACCATATATTTT